This paragraph reports one TCR beta chain. Its target is unknown. The PCR employed 60 Vbeta primers together with 13 Jbeta primers. The assay was immunoSEQ multiplex PCR, and TCRdb's table has in-frame clones only and misses some. The sample table includes approximately 110,000 clones. This sample is drawn from a study of cytomegalovirus exposure and HLA in healthy donors. Overall study results and limits: There were over 150 TCR beta chains listed as cytomegalovirus-associated. A classifier reportedly called cytomegalovirus status with high sensitivity and specificity.

Each donor was nominally healthy when sampled (though unrecorded immune exposures were likely). Sequencing was done on a sample of PBMCs. This clonotype was sampled from a man aged 35 to 55 in good health and CMV-seronegative.

The CDR3 protein is CSARLAGDYEQYF. The DNA of the CDR3 is TGCAGCGCTCGACTAGCGGGGGACTACGAGCAGTACTTC. The rearrangement links TRBV29-1 to TRBJ2-7; the match to TRBD2 covers 12 bases. CDR1 and CDR2 (germline): SQVTM, ANQGSEA. The CDR3 spans 13 residues. V dropped 7 bases and J dropped 3; count of bases not matched to a gene: 4.